The entry that follows covers one T cell receptor (beta chain) sequence. Original analysis: Scientists estimated how many nucleated cells there were by amplifying reference gene primers. Libraries were prepared by immunoSEQ multiplex PCR; TCRdb keeps only in-frame clonotypes and omits some of them. The V and J calls and clone size come from that table; D and trimming were worked out from the DNA. Found here are roughly 25,000 clones, roughly 87% of them singletons; the top ten hold roughly a tenth. The data were obtained in a study of blood T cell repertoires in COVID-19. About the research overall: Acute and convalescent COVID-19 specimens originated in the United States, Italy and Spain. PBMCs, B-cell-depleted T cells, or T cells were the source of the cDNA or gDNA that made up the material.

Material: peripheral blood. The sequence came from an older man with acute or convalescent COVID-19.

Written as DNA, the CDR3 is TGTGCCAGCAGTTCCTTCGGGGAGCTGTTTTTT. Protein: CASSSFGELFF. The rearrangement uses TRBV6-5 and TRBJ2-2; D gene ambiguous. Germline V gives CDR1 MNHEY, CDR2 SVGAGI. The CDR3 covers 11 residues. With 4 bases removed from V and 7 bases from J, the gap between germline ends came to 4 bases.